This is a list of T cell receptor beta chains from one sample in a study of T cells in Graves' hyperthyroidism and ophthalmopathy. Via MiXCR, TCRdb re-called the multiplex PCR reads, giving one row per CDR3 protein. The sample carries some 360,000 distinct CDR3 sequences, roughly 18% recorded once. What was sequenced was blood. These receptors came from a woman between 40 and 50 years old with Graves' ophthalmopathy. The CDR3 runs from the conserved cysteine through the conserved F or W. D genes are given only for firm matches. Clone size, where shown, is once, few, many, or a class for clones that have expanded.

V	length	D	size	J	CDR3	DNA
TRBV7-2	15	TRBD1	many	TRBJ2-7	CASSLRDRGPYEQYF	TGTGCCAGCAGCCTCCGGGACAGGGGGCCCTACGAGCAGTACTTC
TRBV6-1	15	-	-	TRBJ2-7	CASSASGGVHHEQYF	TGTGCCAGCAGCGCCAGTGGGGGAGTCCATCACGAGCAGTACTTC
TRBV11-2	15	-	few	TRBJ1-5	CASSSGGRFNQPQHF	TGTGCCAGCAGCTCGGGTGGACGGTTCAATCAGCCCCAGCATTTT
TRBV6-1	14	-	-	TRBJ1-2	CASSEASLQPSYTF	TGTGCCAGCAGTGAGGCCAGTTTACAGCCAAGCTACACCTTC
TRBV6-2/TRBV6-3	15	TRBD2	-	TRBJ2-5	CASSYSTSAGETQYF	TGTGCCAGCAGTTACTCAACTAGCGCCGGAGAGACCCAGTACTTC
TRBV20-1	10	-	many	TRBJ2-7	CSAIDYEQYF	TGCAGTGCCATTGACTACGAGCAGTACTTC
TRBV12-3/TRBV12-4	13	TRBD1	many	TRBJ2-7	CASSSGQGSQQYF	TGTGCCAGCAGTTCGGGACAGGGCTCACAGCAGTACTTC
TRBV12-3/TRBV12-4	14	-	-	TRBJ1-2	CASSTRTDSYGYTF	TGTGCCAGCAGTACCCGGACAGACTCCTATGGCTACACCTTC
TRBV20-1	15	-	many	TRBJ2-7	CSAQSYRAPSYEQYF	TGCAGTGCCCAGTCTTACAGGGCACCCTCCTACGAGCAGTACTTC
TRBV20-1	13	-	many	TRBJ2-3	CSARADSTDTQYF	TGCAGTGCTAGAGCAGACAGCACAGATACGCAGTATTTT
TRBV6-1	14	-	-	TRBJ2-2	CASSPNRGTGELFF	TGTGCCAGCAGTCCCAATAGGGGCACCGGGGAGCTGTTTTTT
TRBV6-2/TRBV6-3	14	TRBD1	many	TRBJ2-7	CASRGTGDTYEQYF	TGTGCCAGCAGGGGGACAGGGGATACCTACGAGCAGTACTTC
TRBV24-1	15	TRBD2	-	TRBJ2-7	CATSDPREAAYEQYF	TGTGCCACCAGTGATCCGCGGGAGGCCGCCTACGAGCAGTACTTC
TRBV19	16	-	many	TRBJ2-2	CASSRGLSSNTGELFF	TGTGCCAGTAGTAGGGGACTGAGTTCGAACACCGGGGAGCTGTTTTTT
TRBV6-5	17	TRBD1	many	TRBJ2-7	CASSFSTGQGSSDEQYF	TGTGCCAGCAGTTTCAGTACCGGACAGGGAAGTTCCGACGAGCAGTACTTC
TRBV30	12	-	-	TRBJ1-4	CAWSRGNEKLFF	TGTGCCTGGAGTAGGGGTAATGAAAAACTGTTTTTT
TRBV7-2	14	-	-	TRBJ2-6	CASSSTSGANVLTF	TGTGCCAGCAGCTCCACCTCTGGGGCCAACGTCCTGACTTTC
TRBV12-3/TRBV12-4	12	-	many	TRBJ1-1	CASSPGGIEAFF	TGTGCCAGCAGTCCCGGGGGGATTGAAGCTTTCTTT
TRBV29-1	13	TRBD1	many	TRBJ1-5	CSVRQGSDQPQHF	TGCAGCGTTAGACAGGGATCGGATCAGCCCCAGCATTTT
TRBV6-1	15	-	many	TRBJ1-6	CASRRTRGHNSPLHF	TGTGCCAGCAGACGAACCAGGGGTCATAATTCACCCCTCCACTTT
TRBV5-1	16	-	-	TRBJ2-6	CASSREVASGANVLTF	TGCGCCAGCAGCAGGGAGGTGGCTTCTGGGGCCAACGTCCTGACTTTC
TRBV10-1	15	-	many	TRBJ2-7	CASSDGGLSSYEQYF	TGCGCCAGCAGTGACGGGGGATTATCGTCCTACGAGCAGTACTTC
TRBV6-2/TRBV6-3	14	TRBD1	many	TRBJ2-7	CASKEDRGVYEQYF	TGTGCCAGCAAAGAGGACAGGGGCGTCTACGAGCAGTACTTC
TRBV25-1	13	-	-	TRBJ2-5	CASSGNGQETQYF	TGTGCCAGCAGTGGAAATGGGCAAGAGACCCAGTACTTC
TRBV12-3/TRBV12-4	14	-	many	TRBJ1-6	CASSKSSYNSPLHF	TGTGCCAGCAGTAAGAGCTCCTATAATTCACCCCTCCACTTT
TRBV11-1	16	-	many	TRBJ1-2	CASSLGGQGPVGGYTF	TGTGCCAGCAGCTTAGGAGGTCAGGGGCCGGTTGGCGGCTACACCTTC
TRBV12-3/TRBV12-4	14	TRBD1	many	TRBJ2-4	CASSPTGRVNIQYF	TGTGCCAGCAGTCCGACAGGGCGAGTGAACATTCAGTACTTC
TRBV30	14	TRBD2	few	TRBJ2-2	CAWSSGRDTGELFF	TGTGCCTGGAGTAGCGGGAGGGACACCGGGGAGCTGTTTTTT
TRBV6-1	15	TRBD1	many	TRBJ2-7	CATERTGGNSYEQYF	TGTGCCACAGAACGAACAGGGGGTAACTCCTACGAGCAGTACTTC
TRBV12-3/TRBV12-4	15	-	many	TRBJ2-7	CASSLGSPEIYEQYF	TGTGCCAGCAGTTTGGGGTCTCCCGAGATCTACGAGCAGTACTTC
TRBV12-3/TRBV12-4	17	TRBD2	-	TRBJ2-7	CASSLSSGSSSSYEQYF	TGTGCCAGCAGTTTGAGTAGCGGGAGCTCATCCTCCTACGAGCAGTACTTC
TRBV6-2/TRBV6-3	16	TRBD1	-	TRBJ2-3	CASTPPGQGRSDTQYF	TGTGCCAGCACCCCCCCCGGACAGGGAAGATCGGATACGCAGTATTTT
TRBV20-1	15	-	many	TRBJ2-2	CSHYRLLGRTGELFF	TGCAGTCATTACAGGTTATTAGGGAGGACCGGGGAGCTGTTTTTT
TRBV6-1	13	-	many	TRBJ2-2	CASSLERGGELFF	TGTGCCAGCAGTCTTGAACGTGGCGGGGAGCTGTTTTTT
TRBV7-9	14	-	many	TRBJ1-1	CASSFSGRNTEAFF	TGTGCCAGCAGCTTCTCAGGGCGGAACACTGAAGCTTTCTTT
TRBV6-2/TRBV6-3	13	-	many	TRBJ2-7	CASSPIPYHEQYF	TGTGCCAGCAGTCCTATTCCATACCACGAGCAGTACTTC
TRBV6-1	14	TRBD2	few	TRBJ2-7	CASGRAGDSDEQYF	TGTGCCAGCGGACGAGCGGGAGATTCGGACGAGCAGTACTTC